What follows are 32 T cell receptor beta chains derived from one specimen sequenced in a study of beta chain features in type 1 diabetes. The whole isolated RNA underwent reverse transcription, so sequencing captured expressed TCRB transcripts. Assay: immunoSEQ multiplex PCR; the TCRdb copy retains only in-frame clones and omits some. Among around 500,000 clones, roughly 11% were seen once, and the ten largest hold 0.035% to 0.05%. Sample: naive CD4+ T cells from blood. These TCRs come from a woman aged 18-29 years in good health.

The rearrangement uses TRBV7-9 and TRBJ2-5; 8 bases map to TRBD2. CDR1 and CDR2 from the germline V gene are SEHNR and FQNEAQ (reference sequence). After removal of 5 bases from V and 4 bases from J, the junction contained 12 bases not matched to a gene. CDR3 size: 16 residues. CDR3 coding DNA: TGTGCCAGCAGCCAACCCTCGGGAGGGCGGGCAGAGACCCAGTACTTC. Translation gives CASSQPSGGRAETQYF.

This clone has only a few counts. The CDR3 coding sequence is TGCGCCAGCAGCTCTGGGGCTGGCGGGGGGGCCGAGACCCAGTACTTC. The encoded protein is CASSSGAGGGAETQYF. The chain employs TRBV5-1 and TRBJ2-5; 9 bases map to TRBD2. CDR1 is SGHRS, CDR2 YFSETQ, per germline. The V and J ends lost 3 bases and 5 bases, in that order; junction bases with no gene match: 11. The CDR3 runs to 16 residues.

The chain joins TRBV13 to TRBJ2-3; 9 bases agree with TRBD2. Trimming cost V 6 bases and J 0 bases; bases outside gene matches: 10. This CDR3 has 17 amino acids. CDR1 PRHDT and CDR2 FYEKMQ come from the germline V gene (reference sequence). The CDR3 nucleotides are TGTGCCAGCAGAAGGCTAGCGGGATACGCAAGCACAGATACGCAGTATTTT. Amino acids: CASRRLAGYASTDTQYF.

This clone has only a few counts. The chain has TRBV13 and TRBJ2-4; 12 bases are a match to TRBD2. The CDR3 is made up of 18 amino acids. V lost 4 bases to trimming and J lost 0 bases; unmatched junction nucleotides: 7. CDR1 and CDR2 (germline): PRHDT, FYEKMQ (reference sequence). The CDR3 region is CASSSLAGGSLAKNIQYF. The CDR3 nucleotides are TGTGCCAGCAGCTCACTAGCGGGGGGCTCACTAGCCAAAAACATTCAGTACTTC.

The chain combines TRBV7-3 with TRBJ2-1, with D uncertain. Trimming took 5 bases from V and 4 from J, leaving 24 bases between them. This CDR3 is built from 18 residues. Germline CDR1 and CDR2: SGHTA and FQGTGA. CDR3: CASSPRVKLSGWYNEQFF. DNA of the CDR3: TGTGCCAGCAGCCCCAGAGTGAAGCTATCCGGATGGTACAATGAGCAGTTCTTC.

The sample holds a few counts of this clone. Written as DNA, the CDR3 is TGTGCCAGCAGCTTCGGCGGGCGGACTAGCACTGAGCAGTTCTTC. This translates into CASSFGGRTSTEQFF. This chain links TRBV5-4 with TRBJ2-1; 8 bases align to TRBD2. The J segment lost 9 bases and the V segment lost 2 bases, leaving 10 bases of the junction unmatched. Per the germline V gene, CDR1 is SGHNT and CDR2 is YYREEE (reference sequence). The CDR3 has 15 residues.

This clone was found a few times. The gene calls are TRBV29-1 and TRBJ2-5; 8 bases are a match to TRBD1. CDR3 length: 14 residues. V was clipped by 7 bases and J by 5 bases; unmatched bases: 12. Per germline, CDR1 SQVTM and CDR2 ANQGSEA. CDR3 loop: CSAPGTGGGETQYF. CDR3 nucleotide sequence: TGCAGCGCGCCCGGGACAGGTGGGGGGGAGACCCAGTACTTC.

The rearrangement joins TRBV29-1 to TRBJ2-5; 7 positions agree with TRBD1. J gave up 2 bases and V 4 bases, and 13 bases lay outside the gene matches. Germline loops: CDR1 SQVTM, CDR2 ANQGSEA. CDR3 length: 16 amino acids. For the CDR3, the DNA is TGCAGCGTTGGAAAAGCTAGGGACAGAAGACAAGAGACCCAGTACTTC. Translating it yields CSVGKARDRRQETQYF.

This clone was recorded a few times. The chain has TRBV9 and TRBJ2-1, with D possibly matching TRBD2 (6 bases). This CDR3 comprises 14 residues. Germline CDR1 and CDR2: SGDLS and YYNGEE. Trimming took 3 bases from V and 5 from J, leaving 12 bases between them. CDR3: CASSDGPGDNEQFF. The CDR3 DNA sequence: TGTGCCAGCAGCGACGGTCCGGGGGACAATGAGCAGTTCTTC.

This clone was seen more than once but under ten times. The J gene is TRBJ1-1, the V gene TRBV4-3; D is ambiguous. There are 13 residues in the CDR3. Trimming cost V 1 base and J 3 bases, with 6 bases left between them. CDR1 and CDR2 (germline): LGHNA, YSLEER. CDR3 sequence: CASSQAPDTEAFF. For the CDR3, the DNA is TGCGCCAGCAGCCAAGCCCCGGACACTGAAGCTTTCTTT.

This clone has only a few counts. This chain connects TRBV7-3 to TRBJ2-2; D is undetermined. CDR1 and CDR2 (germline): SGHTA, FQGTGA. Trimming removed 5 bases from V and 0 bases from J, with 7 bases in between. The CDR3 contains 14 residues. In nucleotides, the CDR3 is TGTGCCAGCAGCCCTCGGACGAACACCGGGGAGCTGTTTTTT. Translating it yields CASSPRTNTGELFF.

V usage is TRBV5-1 and J usage is TRBJ2-1, with D perhaps given as TRBD1 or TRBD2 (5 bases each). Germline values: CDR1 SGHRS, CDR2 YFSETQ. CDR3 length equals 14 residues. Trimming took off 3 bases at V and 8 bases at J, with 15 bases between the two ends. DNA for the CDR3: TGCGCCAGCAGCTGGGACCCATCAACCGATGAGCAGTTCTTC. Translated, it gives CASSWDPSTDEQFF.

This clone was seen more than once but under ten times. The chain couples TRBV9 to TRBJ2-7; weak D call: TRBD1 (5 bases). V was shortened by 4 bases and J by 2 bases, with 16 bases between the two germline ends. The CDR3 extends over 15 amino acids. Germline V gene data show CDR1 as SGDLS and CDR2 as YYNGEE. CDR3 in amino acids: CASSPPRAATYEQYF. DNA for the CDR3: TGTGCCAGCAGCCCGCCCAGGGCGGCCACCTACGAGCAGTACTTC.

This rearrangement joins TRBV7-2 to TRBJ2-1; no clear D gene. The CDR3 length is 16 residues. The germline V gene has CDR1 SGHTA and CDR2 FQGNSA. V was cut by 5 bases and J by 5 bases, with 19 bases left in between. CDR3 DNA: TGTGCCAGCAGCCCCTCCGGGCGAATAACCAACAATGAGCAGTTCTTC. Protein: CASSPSGRITNNEQFF.

The gene calls are TRBV4-3 and TRBJ1-3; tentatively, D is TRBD1 (5 bases). V lost 4 bases to trimming and J lost 4 bases, with 14 bases between them. This CDR3 region has 15 residues. Germline V gene sequence: CDR1 LGHNA, CDR2 YSLEER. DNA of the CDR3: TGCGCCAGCAGCCCTTACTCAGGGTCAGGAAACACCATATATTTT. This encodes CASSPYSGSGNTIYF.

In this sample, this clone turned up a few times. The chain is built from TRBV29-1 and TRBJ2-1, with D perhaps assigned TRBD1 or TRBD2 (5 bases each). Germline V lookup: CDR1 SQVTM, CDR2 ANQGSEA. V was cut by 4 bases and J by 2 bases, with 18 bases left in between. CDR3 size: 16 residues. The CDR3: CSVGKGRGLPYNEQFF. The CDR3 DNA reads TGCAGCGTTGGAAAAGGCCGGGGCCTTCCCTACAATGAGCAGTTCTTC.

CDR3 sequence reads: CSVEVPGANVLTF. CDR3 nucleotide sequence: TGCAGCGTTGAAGTACCTGGGGCCAACGTCCTGACTTTC. The chain recombines TRBV29-1 with TRBJ2-6; D remains ambiguous. CDR3 length equals 13 residues. Deletions cut 1 base from V and 2 bases from J, with 3 bases between. Germline V gene lookup returns CDR1 SQVTM and CDR2 ANQGSEA. The full variable domain, in which reference TRBV29-1 and TRBJ2-6 provide the parts outside the CDR3, is SAVISQKPSRDICQRGTSLTIQCQVDSQVTMMFWYRQQPGQSLTLIATANQGSEATYESGFVIDKFPISRPNLTFSTLTVSNMSPEDSSIYLCSVEVPGANVLTFGAGSRLTVL.

V is TRBV29-1 and J is TRBJ1-2, with D possibly TRBD1 on 5 matching bases. The CDR3 loop spans 14 amino acids. Germline CDR1 is SQVTM and CDR2 is ANQGSEA. V gave up 2 bases and J gave up 2 bases, with 12 bases separating them. CDR3 DNA sequence: TGCAGCGTTGAACTTGCGGACAACAACTATGGCTACACCTTC. Protein sequence: CSVELADNNYGYTF.

This clone turned up a few times. The gene calls are TRBV5-6 and TRBJ1-2, with D maybe TRBD1 (6 bases). This CDR3 has 15 residues. Trimming removed 5 bases from V and 2 bases from J, with 16 bases in between. Looked up from germline, CDR1 is SGHDT and CDR2 is YYEEEE. CDR3 amino acids: CASSRFWGQNYGYTF. CDR3 DNA: TGTGCCAGCAGTCGGTTTTGGGGGCAAAACTATGGCTACACCTTC.

This chain connects TRBV5-4 to TRBJ2-1; 7 nucleotides agree with TRBD1. CDR1 is SGHNT and CDR2 is YYREEE in the germline V gene (reference sequence). Trimming at V came to 4 bases and at J to 0 bases, leaving 4 bases not matched to a gene. CDR3 size: 15 residues. As DNA, the CDR3 is TGTGCCAGCAGCATAGGGACAGCCTCCTACAATGAGCAGTTCTTC. Its translation: CASSIGTASYNEQFF.

This clone was counted a few times. The chain combines TRBV18 with TRBJ2-3, with a possible D match to TRBD1 (5 bases). The CDR3 extends over 15 amino acids. The germline V and J ends were trimmed by 2 bases and 2 bases, with 11 bases remaining between them. CDR1 and CDR2 (germline): KGHSH, LQKENI. The CDR3, as DNA: TGTGCCAGCTCACCATCTCAGGGTTACACAGATACGCAGTATTTT. Protein sequence: CASSPSQGYTDTQYF.

There are a few counts of this clone. J is TRBJ2-1 and V is TRBV11-3; tentatively, D is TRBD2 (6 bases). The CDR3 sequence is 12 residues long. Germline CDR1 is SGHNT and CDR2 is YENEEA. Trimming left V 4 bases short and J 8 bases short, with 9 bases between. CDR3 in DNA: TGTGCCAGCAGCTCCAAGCGGGATGAGCAGTTCTTC. Translation gives CASSSKRDEQFF.

The chain uses TRBV7-3 and TRBJ2-7; a possible D gene is TRBD1 (5 bases). From germline, CDR1 is SGHTA and CDR2 FQGTGA. V lost 5 bases, J lost 5 bases, and 13 bases lay in between. The CDR3 runs 13 residues. DNA for the CDR3: TGTGCCAGCAGCCCACAAACCAGGGACGAGCAGTACTTC. It codes for CASSPQTRDEQYF.

This clone was recorded only once. The V call is TRBV4-1, the J call TRBJ1-5; D gene ambiguous. CDR3 length: 14 residues. Per the germline V gene, CDR1 is MGHRA and CDR2 is YSYEKL. V shed 0 bases and J shed 8 bases, with 11 bases lying between them. As DNA, the CDR3 is TGCGCCAGCAGCCAAGAAAGGGTTAGTGAGCCCCAGCATTTT. Translating it yields CASSQERVSEPQHF.

Here the CDR3 reads CASSPRTYNEQFF. The CDR3 bases are TGTGCCAGCAGTCCAAGGACCTACAATGAGCAGTTCTTC. The J gene is TRBJ2-1, the V gene TRBV25-1; the D is unclear. The V and J ends lost 5 bases and 2 bases respectively, with 7 bases between them. In germline, CDR1 is MGHDK, CDR2 SYGVNS. The length of the CDR3 is 13 residues. The full variable domain, in which reference TRBV25-1 and TRBJ2-1 provide the parts outside the CDR3, is EADIYQTPRYLVIGTGKKITLECSQTMGHDKMYWYQQDPGMELHLIHYSYGVNSTEKGDLSSESTVSRIRTEHFPLTLESARPSHTSQYLCASSPRTYNEQFFGPGTRLTVL.

The table lists this clone with a few counts. The chain is built from TRBV10-3 and TRBJ2-3; D uncertain. Trimming pared 5 bases from V and 4 bases from J, leaving 10 bases between. Germline V gene data show CDR1 as ENHRY and CDR2 as SYGVKD. CDR3 size: 13 residues. The CDR3: CAISRSWADTQYF. The CDR3 nucleotides are TGTGCCATCAGTCGTAGTTGGGCAGATACGCAGTATTTT.

V and J are TRBV9 and TRBJ2-1; 10 bases line up with TRBD2. CDR3 size: 16 residues. The germline gives CDR1 SGDLS, CDR2 YYNGEE. Trimming at V came to 1 base and at J to 7 bases, leaving 8 bases not matched to a gene. The CDR3 DNA reads as TGTGCCAGCAGCGTAACTCCTAGCGGGAGACGGAATGAGCAGTTCTTC. Amino acid sequence: CASSVTPSGRRNEQFF.

The rearrangement links TRBV7-2 to TRBJ1-4, with D possibly matching TRBD1 (6 bases). Trimming shortened V by 4 bases and J by 8 bases, and 17 bases separated the two germline ends. Germline V lookup: CDR1 SGHTA, CDR2 FQGNSA. There are 15 residues in the CDR3. The CDR3 DNA follows: TGTGCCAGCAGCTCCGGAGGGAGGGGGGCAGAAAAACTGTTTTTT. Translated, it gives CASSSGGRGAEKLFF.

Ten or more counts support this clone. This sample includes further DNA sequences coding for the same CDR3. The chain combines TRBV28 with TRBJ2-5, with no clear D. Germline V lookup: CDR1 MDHEN, CDR2 SYDVKM. This CDR3 has 11 amino acids. V was clipped by 2 bases and J by 4 bases, with 2 bases between them. The CDR3 DNA sequence: TGTGCCAGCAGTTTAAGAGAGACCCAGTACTTC. It is translated as CASSLRETQYF.

Of note for this clone: At one of its ends the junction is not consistent with the germline gene, which may arise from a read error. The CDR3 DNA sequence: TGTGCCGGCAGCGTATCTGGGGATACGCAGTATTTT. This encodes CAGSVSGDTQYF. The rearrangement links TRBV9 to TRBJ2-3; the D is unclear. This CDR3 is built from 12 residues. Germline-derived CDR1 and CDR2 are SGDLS and YYNGEE.

This chain connects TRBV7-9 to TRBJ2-1; D uncertain. The ends were cut back, 1 base at V and 2 bases at J, with 9 bases in the middle. In germline, CDR1 is SEHNR, CDR2 FQNEAQ (reference sequence). The CDR3 is 15 residues long. The chain's CDR3 is CASSLGQSPYNEQFF. DNA for the CDR3: TGTGCCAGCAGCTTAGGCCAATCACCCTACAATGAGCAGTTCTTC. The full variable domain, in which reference TRBV7-9 and TRBJ2-1 provide the parts outside the CDR3, is DTGVSQNPRHKITKRGQNVTFRCDPISEHNRLYWYRQTLGQGPEFLTYFQNEAQLEKSRLLSDRFSAERPKGSFSTLEIQRTEQGDSAMYLCASSLGQSPYNEQFFGPGTRLTVL.

This clone was seen a handful of times. The chain recombines TRBV18 with TRBJ1-1; TRBD1 is a possible D gene (6 bases). Per the germline V gene, CDR1 is KGHSH and CDR2 is LQKENI. With 2 bases removed from V and 6 bases from J, the gap between germline ends came to 10 bases. The CDR3 spans 13 residues. CDR3 nucleotides: TGTGCCAGCTCACCAGGGGGCCCTCCTGAAGCTTTCTTT. It codes for CASSPGGPPEAFF. Based on the CDR3 plus reference TRBV18 and TRBJ1-1, the full variable domain is NAGVMQNPRHLVRRRGQEARLRCSPMKGHSHVYWYRQLPEEGLKFMVYLQKENIIDESGMPKERFSAEFPKEGPSILRIQQVVRGDSAAYFCASSPGGPPEAFFGQGTRLTVV.